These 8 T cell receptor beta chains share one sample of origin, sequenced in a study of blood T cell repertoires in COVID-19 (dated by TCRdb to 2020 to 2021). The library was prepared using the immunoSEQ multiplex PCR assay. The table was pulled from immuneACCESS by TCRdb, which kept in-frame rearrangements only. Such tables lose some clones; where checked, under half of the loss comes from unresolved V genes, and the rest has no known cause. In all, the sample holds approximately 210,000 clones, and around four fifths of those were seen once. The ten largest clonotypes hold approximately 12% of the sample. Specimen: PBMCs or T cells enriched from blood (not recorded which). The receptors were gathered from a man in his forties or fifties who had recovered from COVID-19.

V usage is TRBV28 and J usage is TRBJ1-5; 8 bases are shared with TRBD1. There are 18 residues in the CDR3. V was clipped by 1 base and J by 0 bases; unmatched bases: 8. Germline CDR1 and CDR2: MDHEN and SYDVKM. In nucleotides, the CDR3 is TGTGCCAGCAGTTTATATGGGACAGGAGCGGGTAGCAATCAGCCCCAGCATTTT. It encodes CASSLYGTGAGSNQPQHF.

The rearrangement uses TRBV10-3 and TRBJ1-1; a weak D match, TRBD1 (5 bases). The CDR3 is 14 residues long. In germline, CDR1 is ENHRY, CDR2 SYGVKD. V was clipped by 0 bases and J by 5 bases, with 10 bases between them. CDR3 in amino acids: CAISESPGLTEAFF. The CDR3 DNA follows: TGTGCCATCAGTGAGTCGCCAGGGCTAACTGAAGCTTTCTTT.

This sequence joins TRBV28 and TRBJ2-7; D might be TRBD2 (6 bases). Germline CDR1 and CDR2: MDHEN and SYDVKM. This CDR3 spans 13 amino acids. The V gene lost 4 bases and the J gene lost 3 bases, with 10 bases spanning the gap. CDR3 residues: CASSSGTFYEQYF. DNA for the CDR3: TGTGCCAGCAGTTCCGGGACTTTCTACGAGCAGTACTTC.

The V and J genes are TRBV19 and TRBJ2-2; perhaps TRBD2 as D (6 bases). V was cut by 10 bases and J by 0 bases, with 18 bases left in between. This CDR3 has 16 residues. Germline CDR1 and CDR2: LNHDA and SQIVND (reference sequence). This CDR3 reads CATTVTSSANTGELFF. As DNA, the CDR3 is TGTGCCACCACAGTTACTAGCTCGGCGAACACCGGGGAGCTGTTTTTT.

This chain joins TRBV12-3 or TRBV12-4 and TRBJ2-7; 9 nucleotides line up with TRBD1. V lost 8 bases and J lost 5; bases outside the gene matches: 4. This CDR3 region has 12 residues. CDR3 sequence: CASRDRENEQYF. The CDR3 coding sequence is TGTGCCAGCCGGGACAGGGAAAACGAGCAGTACTTC.

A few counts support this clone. The CDR3 bases are TGTGCCAGCAGTTTTCTACAGGTTAGTGGTGAGCAGTTCTTC. Translated, it gives CASSFLQVSGEQFF. The genes are TRBV27 and TRBJ2-1; the D gene is possibly TRBD1 (5 bases). Trimming removed 3 bases at V and 9 bases at J, with 15 bases between. The germline gives CDR1 MNHEY, CDR2 SMNVEV (reference sequence). The CDR3 has 14 residues.

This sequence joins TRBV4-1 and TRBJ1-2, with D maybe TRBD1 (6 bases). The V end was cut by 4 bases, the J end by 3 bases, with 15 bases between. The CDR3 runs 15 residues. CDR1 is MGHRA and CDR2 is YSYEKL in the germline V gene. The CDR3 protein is CASSPLARGDYGYTF. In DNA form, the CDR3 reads TGCGCCAGCAGCCCGTTGGCCAGGGGTGACTATGGCTACACCTTC.

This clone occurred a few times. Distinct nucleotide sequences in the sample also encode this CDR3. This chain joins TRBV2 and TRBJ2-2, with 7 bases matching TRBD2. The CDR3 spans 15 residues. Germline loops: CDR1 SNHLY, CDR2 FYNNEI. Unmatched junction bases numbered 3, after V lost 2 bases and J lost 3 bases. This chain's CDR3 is CASSESGRDTGELFF. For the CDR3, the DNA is TGTGCCAGCAGTGAAAGTGGGAGGGACACCGGGGAGCTGTTTTTT.